This T cell receptor gamma chain was recorded in a study of human gamma delta and Vdelta1 T cells. Study-wide results and limits: Polyclonal Delta One T cells reportedly showed broad cytotoxic targeting of acute myeloid leukemia.

TCRdb re-processed the PCR reads via CATT. This table holds some 8,500 gamma-chain clones, 45% found once. This clone was recorded once. Its antigen is unknown. This CDR3 contains 17 residues. The junction had 9 bases not matched to a gene; V was cut back by 0 bases and J by 10 bases. Germline V gene sequence: CDR1 GITISATS, CDR2 ISYDGTV (reference sequence). Material for sequencing was Vdelta1 gamma-delta T cells from blood grown in culture (DOT cells). The sequence derives from a human donor in good health. The gene calls are TRGV9 and TRGJP. The CDR3 is CALWEVRLTLGKKIKVF. CDR3 nucleotide sequence: TGTGCCTTGTGGGAGGTGCGTTTGACTTTGGGCAAAAAAATCAAGGTATTT.